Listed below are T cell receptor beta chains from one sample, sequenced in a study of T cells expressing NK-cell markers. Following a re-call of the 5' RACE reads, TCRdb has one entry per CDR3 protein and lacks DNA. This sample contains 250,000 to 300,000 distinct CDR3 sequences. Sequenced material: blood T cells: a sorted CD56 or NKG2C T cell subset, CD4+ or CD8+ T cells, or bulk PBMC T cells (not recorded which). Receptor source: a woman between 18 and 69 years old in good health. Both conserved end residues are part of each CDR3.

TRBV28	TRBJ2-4	CASGHRDRGLRSAKNIQYF
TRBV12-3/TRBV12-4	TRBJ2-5	CASSPGQGGGQYF
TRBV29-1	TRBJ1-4	CSAHGTFNEKLFF
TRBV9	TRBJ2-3	CASSVTSGQADTQYF
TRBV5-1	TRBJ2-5	CASSLGLARGETQYF
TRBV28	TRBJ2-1	CASSAPRGGRTSGSNEQFF
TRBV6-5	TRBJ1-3	CASSYSIHQGNTIYF
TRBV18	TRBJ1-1	CASSPPAGTEAFF
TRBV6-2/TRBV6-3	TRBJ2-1	CATKTPSGYNEQFF
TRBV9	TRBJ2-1	CASSVRDGSYNEQFF
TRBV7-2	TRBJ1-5	CASSIRGDQPQHF
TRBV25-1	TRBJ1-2	CASSTPGDRNGYTF
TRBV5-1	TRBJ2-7	CASSSNSGTYEQYF
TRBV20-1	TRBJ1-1	CSAKTGGSRSHVNTEAFF
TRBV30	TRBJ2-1	CAWSASYNEQFF
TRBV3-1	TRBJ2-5	CASSQFSGGREETQYF
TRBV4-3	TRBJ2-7	CASSQQRELREQYF
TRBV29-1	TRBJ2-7	CSVEKVGSGRRNEQYF